These 11 T cell receptor beta chains were all obtained from the same sample, sequenced in a study of shared clonotypes between healthy human individuals. Clones were read by immunoSEQ multiplex PCR, and TCRdb kept only the in-frame ones, dropping some. The sample shows roughly 640,000 clones, more than 95% of them seen only once. The sequencing input was naive CD4+ T cells sorted from blood. Subset meaning: CD45RA+ positively selected. All receptors come from a young woman in good health.

V gene TRBV5-1 combines with J gene TRBJ2-1, with a tentative D call TRBD2 (5 bases). Per germline, CDR1 SGHRS and CDR2 YFSETQ. The CDR3 loop spans 14 amino acids. Trimming stripped 0 bases from V and 14 bases from J, with 18 bases between. For the CDR3, the DNA is TGCGCCAGCAGCTTGGCCAATCGTCTGGACTGGAAGTTCTTC. Amino acids: CASSLANRLDWKFF.

CDR3 nucleotide sequence: TGTGCCAGCGGACTAGCGGGGGCCATTGATACGCAGTATTTT. It yields the protein CASGLAGAIDTQYF. The rearrangement uses TRBV6-6 and TRBJ2-3; TRBD2 aligns across 13 bases. This CDR3 region has 14 residues. Germline V lookup: CDR1 MNHNY, CDR2 SVGAGI (reference sequence). The V and J ends lost 8 bases and 6 bases, in that order; junction bases with no gene match: 5.

The rearrangement links TRBV7-9 to TRBJ2-5; 8 bases fit TRBD1. CDR3 length equals 13 residues. Trimming removed 6 bases from V and 4 bases from J; junction bases left unmatched: 4. Germline V gene sequence: CDR1 SEHNR, CDR2 FQNEAQ (reference sequence). The CDR3 sequence is CASSRQGSETQYF. The CDR3 coding sequence is TGTGCCAGCAGTCGACAGGGGTCAGAGACCCAGTACTTC.

The J gene is TRBJ2-1, the V gene TRBV5-4; D gene unclear. Germline CDR1 reads SGHNT; CDR2 reads YYREEE (reference sequence). The CDR3 covers 13 residues. Trimming removed 4 bases at V and 6 bases at J, with 11 bases between. The CDR3 nucleotides are TGTGCCAGCAGCGCCGAACCCCTCAATGAGCAGTTCTTC. Its protein product is CASSAEPLNEQFF.

The chain links TRBV5-8 to TRBJ2-7; 7 nucleotides match TRBD1. Trimming cost V 6 bases and J 4 bases; bases outside gene matches: 13. CDR3 size: 15 residues. In germline, CDR1 is SGHTS, CDR2 YDEGEE. The CDR3 here is CASTEPGTEPYEQYF. The CDR3 DNA sequence: TGTGCCAGCACCGAACCCGGGACAGAACCTTACGAGCAGTACTTC.

This chain connects TRBV29-1 to TRBJ1-2; 10 nucleotides align to TRBD1. Unmatched junction bases numbered 9, after V lost 5 bases and J lost 6 bases. Germline V gives CDR1 SQVTM, CDR2 ANQGSEA. The CDR3 spans 14 residues. CDR3 DNA: TGCAGCGTTATCTTGGGACAGGGGTATCATGGCTACACCTTC. Its protein is CSVILGQGYHGYTF.

The J gene is TRBJ2-5, the V gene TRBV19; a weak D match, TRBD1 (6 bases). V dropped 5 bases and J dropped 4 bases, with 14 bases sitting between them. Germline V lookup: CDR1 LNHDA, CDR2 SQIVND (reference sequence). The CDR3 sequence is 14 residues long. The CDR3 bases are TGTGCCAGTAGTGTACAGGGTTCGTCAGAGACCCAGTACTTC. Protein: CASSVQGSSETQYF.

This rearrangement joins TRBV5-4 to TRBJ2-7, with a weak D call TRBD2 (5 bases). The V gene's germline CDR1 is SGHNT and CDR2 YYREEE (reference sequence). V lost 2 bases and J 3 bases, leaving 12 bases between the germline ends. The CDR3 is made up of 14 amino acids. CDR3 loop: CASSFYPGDYEQYF. In DNA form, the CDR3 reads TGTGCCAGCAGCTTTTACCCCGGGGACTACGAGCAGTACTTC.

This clone has just a few counts. V and J are TRBV30 and TRBJ2-5; perhaps TRBD2 as D (5 bases). Germline values: CDR1 GTSNPN, CDR2 SVGIG (reference sequence). Trimming removed 4 bases from V and 6 bases from J, with 12 bases in between. CDR3 size: 12 residues. The CDR3 DNA follows: TGTGCCTGGAACCTAGCTTTGCAGACCCAGTACTTC. It codes for CAWNLALQTQYF.

The chain carries TRBV28 and TRBJ1-6; D is ambiguous. Germline V CDR1 and CDR2: MDHEN, SYDVKM. The CDR3 loop spans 15 amino acids. V was pared by 7 bases and J by 7 bases, with 17 bases between. This chain's CDR3 is CASTSTTGPNSPLHF. CDR3 DNA sequence: TGTGCCAGCACTTCGACCACGGGCCCAAATTCACCCCTCCACTTT.

This chain links TRBV29-1 with TRBJ2-3; 13 nucleotides line up with TRBD2. With 6 bases clipped from V and 4 bases from J, the junction kept 10 bases outside the gene matches. CDR3 size: 16 residues. The germline V gene encodes CDR1 SQVTM and CDR2 ANQGSEA. This CDR3 is CSVGKGLAGVPDTQYF. In DNA, the CDR3 is TGCAGCGTGGGTAAAGGACTAGCGGGAGTTCCAGATACGCAGTATTTT.